This T cell receptor (beta chain) comes out of a study of blood T cell repertoires in COVID-19. This clone has a single count. V lost 4 bases, J lost 6 bases, and 8 bases stayed unmatched. In germline, CDR1 is SGHRS, CDR2 YFSETQ. The CDR3 consists of 16 residues. Libraries were prepared by immunoSEQ multiplex PCR; TCRdb keeps only in-frame clonotypes and omits some of them. The sample has fewer than 150,000 clones; about 90% are singletons. Source material: peripheral blood. The receptor's source is a woman between 50 and 59 years old who had recovered from COVID-19. The gene calls are TRBV5-1 and TRBJ2-1; TRBD1 matches 12 bases. CDR3 residues: CASSLTGTGGINEQFF. The CDR3 coding sequence is TGCGCCAGCAGCCTTACCGGGACAGGGGGCATCAATGAGCAGTTCTTC.